Listed below are T cell receptor beta chains from one sample, sequenced in a study of cytomegalovirus exposure and HLA in healthy donors. The protocol was immunoSEQ multiplex PCR, while the TCRdb copy is restricted to in-frame clones and leaves out a portion. In the table there are about 150,000 clones, around 80% of which are singletons. Input material: PBMCs. The receptors come from a man aged 25 to 40 in good health and CMV-seropositive. Each CDR3 is given with its conserved first and last residue. D genes are given only for firm matches. Size is stated for part of the rows, as once, few or many counts, or as a class when the clone is expanded.

d_gene: TRBD2
j_gene: TRBJ2-2
v_gene: TRBV6-4
abundance: NA
CDR3nt: TGTGCCAGCAGTGACCTAGCGGGAGTTGGTACCGGGGAGCTGTTTTTT
CDR3aa: CASSDLAGVGTGELFF

d_gene: TRBD1
j_gene: TRBJ2-7
v_gene: TRBV14
abundance: NA
CDR3nt: TGTGCCAGCAGCCATCCGCCCCCGGACAGGGTGCTGAGTTGGGGCGAGCAGTACTTC
CDR3aa: CASSHPPPDRVLSWGEQYF

d_gene: NA
j_gene: TRBJ2-7
v_gene: TRBV19
abundance: NA
CDR3nt: TGTGCCGAAACCCAGGGAGGCAAATCCTACGAGCAGTACTTC
CDR3aa: CAETQGGKSYEQYF

d_gene: TRBD2
j_gene: TRBJ2-5
v_gene: TRBV5-4
abundance: NA
CDR3nt: TGTGCCAGCAGCTTGGGACTAGCGGACTCGACAGAGACCCAGTACTTC
CDR3aa: CASSLGLADSTETQYF

d_gene: TRBD2
j_gene: TRBJ2-1
v_gene: TRBV7-2
abundance: NA
CDR3nt: TGTGCCAGCAGCTTCGCGGGAGTGGAATCCTCCTACAATGAGCAGTTCTTC
CDR3aa: CASSFAGVESSYNEQFF

d_gene: NA
j_gene: TRBJ2-5
v_gene: TRBV2
abundance: few
CDR3nt: TGTGCCAGCAGTGGGGACATCCAAGAGACCCAGTACTTC
CDR3aa: CASSGDIQETQYF

d_gene: TRBD1
j_gene: TRBJ2-5
v_gene: TRBV29-1
abundance: once
CDR3nt: TGCAGCGTTGATCCCTCGGGACAGCAAGAGACCCAGTACTTC
CDR3aa: CSVDPSGQQETQYF

d_gene: NA
j_gene: TRBJ2-7
v_gene: TRBV10-2
abundance: NA
CDR3nt: TGCGCCAGCAGTGATGTAGGGAGGTACGAGCAGTACTTC
CDR3aa: CASSDVGRYEQYF

d_gene: TRBD2
j_gene: TRBJ2-7
v_gene: TRBV5-5
abundance: few
CDR3nt: TGTGCCAGCAGCTTGGAGGGCGGGAGGGCTTACGAGCAGTACTTC
CDR3aa: CASSLEGGRAYEQYF

d_gene: TRBD2
j_gene: TRBJ2-5
v_gene: TRBV9
abundance: NA
CDR3nt: TGTGCCAGCAGCCAGCGGGAGGGAACGGCCCAGTACTTC
CDR3aa: CASSQREGTAQYF

d_gene: TRBD1
j_gene: TRBJ1-2
v_gene: TRBV5-6
abundance: NA
CDR3nt: TGTGCCAGCAGCCGGGGACAGGACTATGGCTACACCTTC
CDR3aa: CASSRGQDYGYTF

d_gene: TRBD2
j_gene: TRBJ2-7
v_gene: TRBV27
abundance: NA
CDR3nt: TGTGCCAGCAGTTCGCGTCCCGGGACTAAAACCTACGAGCAGTACTTC
CDR3aa: CASSSRPGTKTYEQYF

d_gene: NA
j_gene: TRBJ1-5
v_gene: TRBV30
abundance: NA
CDR3nt: TGTGCCTTTTCCAGCGGGACGAGCAATCAGCCCCAGCATTTT
CDR3aa: CAFSSGTSNQPQHF

d_gene: NA
j_gene: TRBJ1-1
v_gene: TRBV29-1
abundance: once
CDR3nt: TGCAGCGTAAACAGGGCCGACACTGAAGCTTTCTTT
CDR3aa: CSVNRADTEAFF

d_gene: TRBD1
j_gene: TRBJ1-1
v_gene: TRBV4-2
abundance: few
CDR3nt: TGTGCCAGCAGCCAGGAGACAGGGGGCGCTTTCACTGAAGCTTTCTTT
CDR3aa: CASSQETGGAFTEAFF

d_gene: TRBD2
j_gene: TRBJ2-1
v_gene: TRBV11-3
abundance: NA
CDR3nt: TGTGCCAGCAGCTTAGGCGGACTAGCGGGAGGAACTAAGAGCTACAATGAGCAGTTCTTC
CDR3aa: CASSLGGLAGGTKSYNEQFF

d_gene: NA
j_gene: TRBJ1-1
v_gene: TRBV29-1
abundance: NA
CDR3nt: TGCAGCGCGCAGGGGATTGGAGCTTTCTTT
CDR3aa: CSAQGIGAFF